What follows are 23 T cell receptor beta chains derived from one specimen sequenced in a study of blood T cell repertoires in COVID-19. Here immunoSEQ multiplex PCR was the method, and the copy in TCRdb shows in-frame clones only, minus some. This sample has about 220,000 clones, with roughly 84% found just once. The specimen sequenced was PBMCs or T cells enriched from blood (not recorded which). These receptors were obtained from a middle-aged woman who had recovered from COVID-19.

This clone has a handful of counts. The chain recombines TRBV6-5 with TRBJ1-6; 7 bases fit TRBD1. The junction had 5 bases not matched to a gene; V was cut back by 5 bases and J by 7 bases. Germline V gene data show CDR1 as MNHEY and CDR2 as SVGAGI. The CDR3 covers 14 residues. The DNA for the CDR3 is TGTGCCAGCAGTAGCCAGGGGGAGAATTCACCCCTCCACTTT. Protein product: CASSSQGENSPLHF.

The rearrangement joins TRBV3-1 (or the pseudogene TRBV3-2) to TRBJ1-1; tentatively, D is TRBD1 (6 bases). CDR3 length: 12 residues. V was trimmed by 3 bases and J by 11 bases, leaving 13 bases between them. The V gene's germline CDR1 is LGHDT and CDR2 YNNKEL (reference sequence). The CDR3 sequence: CASSHTGMKAFF. As DNA, the CDR3 is TGTGCCAGCAGCCACACAGGGATGAAGGCTTTCTTT.

V is TRBV20-1 and J is TRBJ1-3; maybe TRBD1 (5 bases). Germline CDR1 and CDR2: DFQATT and SNEGSKA (reference sequence). CDR3 size: 14 residues. The V end lost 3 bases, the J end lost 3 bases, and 12 bases lay between the germline ends. In DNA, the CDR3 is TGCAGTGCTAGTTCTTACAGGCATGGAAACACCATATATTTT. Protein sequence: CSASSYRHGNTIYF.

The chain couples TRBV28 to TRBJ1-2, with D perhaps matching TRBD1 (5 bases). Germline V gene data show CDR1 as MDHEN and CDR2 as SYDVKM. Trimming took 6 bases from V and 1 from J, leaving 18 bases between them. The CDR3 sequence is 16 residues long. CDR3 sequence reads: CASRPYLGGDNYGYTF. DNA of the CDR3: TGTGCCAGCAGGCCTTACCTGGGGGGAGATAACTATGGCTACACCTTC.

The rearrangement links TRBV7-2 to TRBJ1-5, with TRBD1 identical over 10 bases. The junction had 8 bases not matched to a gene; V was cut back by 5 bases and J by 7 bases. This CDR3 has 15 residues. CDR1 is SGHTA, CDR2 FQGNSA, per germline. This CDR3 reads CASSPSTGGGQPQHF. Here the CDR3 DNA reads TGTGCCAGCAGCCCCTCGACAGGGGGCGGCCAGCCCCAGCATTTT.

This chain links TRBV30 with TRBJ2-1; 14 bases align to TRBD2. The CDR3 spans 18 residues. The V gene's germline CDR1 is GTSNPN and CDR2 SVGIG (reference sequence). V gave up 4 bases and J gave up 6 bases; unmatched junction bases: 14. The CDR3 DNA reads TGTGCCTGGACCCGAGTGGGACTAGCGGGAGTAGTTCGCAATGAGCAGTTCTTC. It encodes CAWTRVGLAGVVRNEQFF. The full variable domain, completed using reference TRBV30 and TRBJ2-1, is SQTIHQWPATLVQPVGSPLSLECTVEGTSNPNLYWYRQAAGRGLQLLFYSVGIGQISSEVPQNLSASRPQDRQFILSSKKLLLSDSGFYLCAWTRVGLAGVVRNEQFFGPGTRLTVL.

The chain combines TRBV6-5 with TRBJ1-1, with TRBD1 matching 12 bases. V trimming: 4 bases; J trimming: 2 bases; junction bases outside the gene matches: 2. CDR3 length: 15 residues. Germline values: CDR1 MNHEY, CDR2 SVGAGI. The CDR3, as DNA: TGTGCCAGCAGTTGGGGACAGGGGGCCAACACTGAAGCTTTCTTT. Translated: CASSWGQGANTEAFF.

This clone has just one count. The chain joins TRBV19 to TRBJ1-5, with a possible D match to TRBD1 (6 bases). The CDR3 sequence is 16 residues long. The V gene's germline CDR1 is LNHDA and CDR2 SQIVND (reference sequence). V lost 6 bases to trimming and J lost 7 bases, with 22 bases between them. The CDR3 DNA sequence: TGTGCCAGTAGCGCCAGGTGGGGGGGGCAGGAACAGCCCCAGCATTTT. Protein: CASSARWGGQEQPQHF.

The V call is TRBV28, the J call TRBJ1-3; D gene unclear. V was cut by 7 bases and J by 3 bases, with 16 bases left in between. CDR1 MDHEN and CDR2 SYDVKM come from the germline V gene. The CDR3 is 15 amino acids. The CDR3 is CASNPQTINGNTIYF. CDR3 DNA: TGTGCCAGCAATCCACAAACTATTAATGGAAACACCATATATTTT.

The V gene is TRBV19, the J gene TRBJ2-1; 7 nucleotides line up with TRBD2. This CDR3 spans 14 amino acids. V shed 7 bases and J 7 bases; nucleotides not matched to a gene: 10. Germline CDR1 is LNHDA and CDR2 is SQIVND (reference sequence). The CDR3 DNA reads as TGTGCCAGTACCGGGGGGACGCCGTGGAATGAGCAGTTCTTC. Its translation: CASTGGTPWNEQFF.

V is TRBV29-1 and J is TRBJ2-7, with TRBD1 matching 8 bases. Per the germline V gene, CDR1 is SQVTM and CDR2 is ANQGSEA. There are 13 residues in the CDR3. J was trimmed by 5 bases and V by 4 bases; bases with no gene match: 7. Written as DNA, the CDR3 is TGCAGCGTTGCCACAGGGGGGTATAACGAGCAGTACTTC. This gives the protein CSVATGGYNEQYF.

The rearrangement links TRBV29-1 to TRBJ1-2, with D tentatively TRBD1 (6 bases). The CDR3 spans 16 residues. The germline V gene encodes CDR1 SQVTM and CDR2 ANQGSEA. V was cut by 4 bases and J by 5 bases, with 23 bases left in between. This chain's CDR3 is CSVGRDRTGHGYGYTF. CDR3 DNA sequence: TGCAGCGTTGGAAGGGACCGAACGGGACATGGATATGGCTACACCTTC.

The V gene is TRBV4-1, the J gene TRBJ1-5; D may be TRBD1 (5 bases). V was clipped by 3 bases and J by 7 bases, with 13 bases between them. Germline CDR1 is MGHRA and CDR2 is YSYEKL. The CDR3 sequence is 14 residues long. CDR3 amino acids: CASSQTGGGQPQHF. As DNA, the CDR3 is TGCGCCAGCAGCCAGACCGGGGGGGGACAGCCCCAGCATTTT.

The chain carries TRBV14 and TRBJ2-5, with D possibly being TRBD2 (5 bases). Germline V gene data show CDR1 as SGHDN and CDR2 as FVKESK. The CDR3 extends over 16 amino acids. Trimming left V 4 bases short and J 2 bases short, with 17 bases between. CDR3 sequence reads: CASSPPAGVLQETQYF. CDR3 coding DNA: TGTGCCAGCAGCCCTCCGGCGGGCGTACTACAAGAGACCCAGTACTTC.

V is TRBV28 and J is TRBJ2-7; the D is unclear. V lost 8 bases and J 0 bases, leaving 20 bases between the germline ends. Germline CDR1 is MDHEN and CDR2 is SYDVKM. CDR3 length equals 16 residues. The CDR3 protein is CASSPSAPGVSYEQYV. DNA for the CDR3: TGTGCCAGCTCCCCGAGCGCGCCTGGTGTCTCCTACGAGCAGTACGTC.

The chain employs TRBV11-2 and TRBJ1-5; TRBD1 is a possible D gene (5 bases). Trimming shortened V by 1 base and J by 2 bases, and 12 bases separated the two germline ends. The CDR3 consists of 16 residues. CDR1 and CDR2 (germline): SGHAT, FQNNGV. CDR3 sequence: CASSLVTGYRNQPQHF. Here the CDR3 DNA reads TGTGCCAGCAGCTTAGTTACAGGATATCGCAATCAGCCCCAGCATTTT.

J is TRBJ1-2 and V is TRBV29-1; 9 bases fit TRBD1. This CDR3 spans 12 amino acids. Germline CDR1 is SQVTM and CDR2 is ANQGSEA. Unmatched junction bases numbered 2, after V lost 7 bases and J lost 2 bases. The CDR3 protein is CSGGTGNYGYTF. CDR3 DNA: TGCAGCGGGGGGACAGGGAACTATGGCTACACCTTC.

This clone was detected only a few times. The chain links TRBV18 to TRBJ1-5; the D gene is possibly TRBD1 (5 bases). The CDR3 is 13 residues long. V lost 5 bases and J 4 bases, leaving 9 bases between the germline ends. Germline V gene sequence: CDR1 KGHSH, CDR2 LQKENI. CDR3 amino acids: CASSWDWNQPQHF. The CDR3 DNA reads as TGTGCCAGCTCATGGGACTGGAATCAGCCCCAGCATTTT.

V gene TRBV28 combines with J gene TRBJ2-5; 7 bases align to TRBD2. This CDR3 comprises 14 residues. V shed 7 bases and J 5 bases; nucleotides not matched to a gene: 10. Germline lookup yields CDR1 MDHEN and CDR2 SYDVKM. CDR3 sequence reads: CASKPGGSLETQYF. DNA of the CDR3: TGTGCCAGCAAGCCCGGCGGGAGCTTGGAGACCCAGTACTTC.

V gene TRBV27 combines with J gene TRBJ2-6, with D possibly matching TRBD2 (5 bases). Trimming took 7 bases from V and 2 from J, leaving 12 bases between them. This CDR3 has 15 amino acids. Germline V lookup: CDR1 MNHEY, CDR2 SMNVEV (reference sequence). The CDR3 nucleotides are TGTGCCAGCACCCGACTATCCCCTGGGGCCAACGTCCTGACTTTC. Its protein product is CASTRLSPGANVLTF.

The chain couples TRBV28 to TRBJ1-3, with D tentatively TRBD1 (6 bases). Trimming removed 6 bases from V and 2 bases from J, with 17 bases in between. CDR1 and CDR2 from the germline V gene are MDHEN and SYDVKM. This CDR3 spans 16 amino acids. DNA of the CDR3: TGTGCCAGCAGCCTATCAGGGGCTGTTGCTGGAAACACCATATATTTT. Its protein product is CASSLSGAVAGNTIYF. The whole variable domain, filled in from reference TRBV28 and TRBJ1-3, reads DVKVTQSSRYLVKRTGEKVFLECVQDMDHENMFWYRQDPGLGLRLIYFSYDVKMKEKGDIPEGYSVSREKKERFSLILESASTNQTSMYLCASSLSGAVAGNTIYFGEGSWLTVV.

The chain carries TRBV9 and TRBJ1-1; 7 bases match TRBD1. In germline, CDR1 is SGDLS, CDR2 YYNGEE. J gave up 4 bases and V 4 bases, and 7 bases lay outside the gene matches. The CDR3 has 14 residues. CDR3 protein: CASSNQQGSTEAFF. Here the CDR3 DNA reads TGTGCCAGCAGCAACCAACAGGGGAGCACTGAAGCTTTCTTT.

This chain uses TRBV9 with TRBJ2-3, with 10 bases identical to TRBD2. The germline CDR1 and CDR2 sequences are SGDLS and YYNGEE. The CDR3 runs to 17 residues. The J segment lost 6 bases and the V segment lost 0 bases, leaving 10 bases of the junction unmatched. CDR3 in amino acids: CASSVAWLAGVKDTQYF. In nucleotides, the CDR3 is TGTGCCAGCAGCGTAGCTTGGCTAGCGGGAGTTAAGGATACGCAGTATTTT.